Included here is one T cell receptor beta chain sequence, with context. The data stem from a study of blood T cell repertoires in COVID-19. Study in general: Samples representing acute and convalescent COVID-19 were sourced from the United States, Italy and Spain. The cDNA or gDNA used as material had been derived from T cells, B-cell-depleted T cells, or PBMCs.

How the authors handled the data: Scientists estimated how many nucleated cells there were by amplifying reference gene primers. Data came from immunoSEQ multiplex PCR; TCRdb stores just in-frame clones and leaves some out. Clone size and V and J calls were adopted from that table, with D and trimming inferred from the DNA. The data contain around 91,000 clones, roughly 84% of them seen just once; the ten biggest clones take up around 12%. Germline V CDR1 and CDR2: SEHNR, FQNEAQ (reference sequence). V shed 4 bases and J 7 bases; nucleotides not matched to a gene: 16. The CDR3 has 17 amino acids. Sequencing was carried out using peripheral blood. This chain joins TRBV7-9 and TRBJ2-7; TRBD1 agrees at 10 bases. This receptor was obtained from a human donor in a cohort sampled during active COVID-19. CDR3 nucleotide sequence: TGTGCCAGCAGCTCTACGTTGGCGACAGGGGGCGCGAGGGAGCAGTACTTC. Protein sequence: CASSSTLATGGAREQYF.